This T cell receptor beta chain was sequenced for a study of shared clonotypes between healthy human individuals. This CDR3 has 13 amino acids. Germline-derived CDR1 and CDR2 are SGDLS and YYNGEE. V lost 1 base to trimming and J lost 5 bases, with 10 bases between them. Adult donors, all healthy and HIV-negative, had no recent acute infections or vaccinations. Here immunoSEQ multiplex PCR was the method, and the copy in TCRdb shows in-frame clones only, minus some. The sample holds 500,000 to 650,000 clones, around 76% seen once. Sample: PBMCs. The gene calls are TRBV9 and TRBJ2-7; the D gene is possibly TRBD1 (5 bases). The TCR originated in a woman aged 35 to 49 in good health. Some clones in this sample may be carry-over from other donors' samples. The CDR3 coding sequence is TGTGCCAGCAGCGTAATTCCAGGGAACGAGCAGTACTTC. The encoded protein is CASSVIPGNEQYF.